The clone carrying this T cell receptor beta chain was counted many times. Its antigen is still unknown. Using 32 V and 13 J primers, multiplex PCR amplified TCR beta CDR3. TCRdb reprocessed the multiplex PCR reads via MiXCR and lists one record per CDR3 protein. The sample has several thousand distinct CDR3 sequences, about a fifth seen once; the top ten hold 15% to 20%. This entry belongs to a study of immune heterogeneity within non-small cell lung tumors. Study information: There were several squamous cell carcinomas, 10 non-squamous carcinomas and 1 tumor not otherwise specified.

The template for each sample was 500 to 700 ng of genomic DNA, which had been extracted from bulk tumor tissue. Every primary tumor yielded several biopsies, spaced far apart, that were taken during surgery. Before undergoing curative surgery, patients had newly diagnosed non-small cell lung cancer that was untreated. Germline V gene lookup returns CDR1 DFQATT and CDR2 SNEGSKA (reference sequence). Trimming pared 2 bases from V and 4 bases from J, leaving 13 bases between. The CDR3 loop spans 14 amino acids. Broader study findings: Identical dominant CDR3 beta clonotypes recurred across tumor sites within a patient, alongside site-unique high-frequency clones.

The clonotype originates from a man in his 60s with non-small cell lung cancer. The material sequenced was lung tumor tissue. The chain couples TRBV20-1 to TRBJ2-3, with D uncertain. The CDR3 DNA is TGCAGTGCTAGATTTCGGGCTAGTCCAGATACGCAGTATTTT. This gives the protein CSARFRASPDTQYF.